The rows below give T cell receptor beta chains drawn from one sample of a study of T cell responses to AZD1222 COVID-19 vaccine. The repertoire was sequenced with immunoSEQ multiplex PCR; TCRdb's copy has only in-frame clones and lacks some. Of around 120,000 clones listed, roughly 87% were seen once; the top ten hold about 10%. The sequences come from peripheral blood, collected on day 0 of AZD1222 vaccination. The receptors were sampled from an adult in good health. CDR3s include the opening cysteine and the closing phenylalanine or tryptophan. Each record gives: clone size, CDR3 length, V gene, D gene, J gene, CDR3 protein, CDR3 DNA. The D gene is left open where the match is weak. Clone sizes are given selectively: once, few, many, or a class where the clone is expanded.

-	14	TRBV5-6	-	TRBJ1-1	CASSSLNRDPEAFF	TGTGCCAGCAGCTCTCTCAACAGGGACCCTGAAGCTTTCTTT
once	17	TRBV18	TRBD1	TRBJ1-2	CASSPGFGTGLSYGYTF	TGTGCCAGCTCACCAGGCTTCGGGACAGGGTTAAGCTATGGCTACACCTTC
-	13	TRBV5-1	-	TRBJ1-4	CASSFAENEKLFF	TGCGCCAGCAGCTTCGCCGAAAATGAAAAACTGTTTTTT
-	14	TRBV11-3	-	TRBJ2-3	CASSQGGSTDTQYF	TGTGCCAGCAGCCAGGGTGGGAGCACAGATACGCAGTATTTT
-	14	TRBV5-1	-	TRBJ1-1	CASSLGPQNTEAFF	TGCGCCAGCAGCTTGGGACCGCAGAACACTGAAGCTTTCTTT
-	15	TRBV4-1	-	TRBJ1-3	CASSPRDFSGNTIYF	TGCGCCAGCAGCCCCCGGGATTTCTCTGGAAACACCATATATTTT
-	13	TRBV9	-	TRBJ1-5	CASSASPGQPQHF	TGTGCCAGCAGCGCAAGTCCGGGGCAGCCCCAGCATTTT
-	13	TRBV5-1	-	TRBJ1-1	CASSFSGGPEAFF	TGCGCCAGCAGCTTTTCGGGGGGCCCAGAAGCTTTCTTT
-	16	TRBV7-9	TRBD2	TRBJ2-7	CASSLPAGGDSYEQYF	TGTGCCAGCAGCTTGCCAGCGGGAGGGGACTCCTACGAGCAGTACTTC
-	15	TRBV2	TRBD1	TRBJ1-6	CASRADRAIISPLHF	TGTGCCAGCAGGGCCGACAGGGCGATAATCTCACCCCTCCACTTT
-	12	TRBV30	-	TRBJ2-5	CAWSLPPRTQYF	TGTGCCTGGAGCCTGCCCCCCAGGACCCAGTACTTC
-	16	TRBV2	TRBD1	TRBJ1-1	CASSADRGPSNTEAFF	TGTGCCAGCAGTGCGGACAGGGGGCCCTCCAACACTGAAGCTTTCTTT
-	15	TRBV21-1	-	TRBJ2-3	CASSKGPVTTDTQYF	TGTGCCAGCAGCAAAGGGCCAGTAACGACAGATACGCAGTATTTT
-	14	TRBV27	-	TRBJ1-5	CASSLSDINQPQHF	TGTGCCAGCAGTTTAAGTGATATCAATCAGCCCCAGCATTTT
once	11	TRBV20-1	TRBD1	TRBJ2-7	CSARTGAKQYF	TGCAGTGCTAGAACAGGGGCTAAGCAGTACTTC
-	13	TRBV5-6	-	TRBJ2-7	CASSLSVPYEQYF	TGTGCCAGCAGCTTATCGGTCCCCTACGAGCAGTACTTC
-	14	TRBV30	TRBD2	TRBJ2-1	CAWSNLAGGNEQFF	TGTGCCTGGAGTAACCTAGCGGGGGGTAATGAGCAGTTCTTC
-	14	TRBV27	-	TRBJ1-1	CASSLGGPNTEAFF	TGTGCCAGCAGTTTGGGGGGACCGAACACTGAAGCTTTCTTT
-	15	TRBV25-1	-	TRBJ2-7	CASSRMANSYYEQYF	TGTGCCAGCAGCCGGATGGCCAACTCCTACTACGAGCAGTACTTC
once	13	TRBV6-5	-	TRBJ1-1	CASSRGVRAEAFF	TGTGCCAGCAGCCGAGGGGTCCGGGCTGAAGCTTTCTTT
-	15	TRBV6-9	TRBD2	TRBJ2-3	CASSYGGSGSDTQYF	TGTGCCAGCAGTTACGGCGGGAGCGGCTCAGATACGCAGTATTTT
-	12	TRBV7-9	-	TRBJ2-7	CASSPGPYEQYF	TGTGCCAGCAGCCCCGGACCCTACGAGCAGTACTTC
-	15	TRBV5-1	-	TRBJ1-2	CASSLDRTTSYGYTF	TGCGCCAGCAGCTTGGACAGGACTACCTCCTATGGCTACACCTTC
-	12	TRBV19	-	TRBJ1-5	CASSGVEGPQHF	TGTGCCAGTAGCGGGGTCGAGGGGCCCCAGCATTTT
-	15	TRBV4-1	-	TRBJ1-5	CASSLFGASNQPQHF	TGCGCCAGCAGCCTGTTCGGGGCTAGCAATCAGCCCCAGCATTTT
-	15	TRBV5-1	TRBD1	TRBJ1-6	CASSFGQGDNSPLHF	TGCGCCAGCAGTTTCGGACAGGGGGATAATTCACCCCTCCACTTT
-	16	TRBV6-5	-	TRBJ1-1	CASSSLSPGGGTEAFF	TGTGCCAGCAGTTCCTTATCCCCAGGTGGGGGCACTGAAGCTTTCTTT
-	16	TRBV7-6	TRBD1	TRBJ1-4	CASSSEGTGYNEKLFF	TGTGCCAGCAGCTCTGAGGGGACAGGGTATAATGAAAAACTGTTTTTT
-	13	TRBV2	TRBD1	TRBJ1-4	CASSDGQGTKLFF	TGTGCCAGCAGCGACGGACAGGGGACGAAACTGTTTTTT
-	15	TRBV7-8	-	TRBJ2-5	CASSLEPASWETQYF	TGTGCCAGCAGCTTAGAACCCGCCTCCTGGGAGACCCAGTACTTC
-	14	TRBV11-3	-	TRBJ1-1	CASSLGNRDTEAFF	TGTGCCAGCAGCTTGGGGAACAGGGACACTGAAGCTTTCTTT
-	15	TRBV28	TRBD2	TRBJ2-7	CASSVPGLAPHEQYF	TGTGCCAGCAGCGTTCCGGGACTAGCGCCCCACGAGCAGTACTTC
-	14	TRBV5-1	-	TRBJ2-7	CASSLVRTVDGQYF	TGCGCCAGCAGCTTGGTGCGGACGGTAGATGGGCAGTACTTC
-	12	TRBV5-1	TRBD1	TRBJ1-2	CASSLTGGGYTF	TGCGCCAGCAGCTTGACAGGGGGCGGCTACACCTTC
-	14	TRBV28	-	TRBJ2-5	CASRPTGAWGAQYF	TGTGCCAGCAGACCCACAGGGGCCTGGGGGGCCCAGTACTTC
-	14	TRBV6-5	TRBD1	TRBJ2-5	CASSLTGGVETQYF	TGTGCCAGCAGTTTGACAGGGGGAGTAGAGACCCAGTACTTC
-	13	TRBV11-2	-	TRBJ1-2	CASSLPDTYGYTF	TGTGCCAGCAGCTTACCCGACACCTATGGCTACACCTTC
-	19	TRBV13	-	TRBJ2-3	CASSLIGTLGRVSTDTQYF	TGTGCCAGCAGCTTAATCGGGACTCTCGGGAGAGTAAGCACAGATACGCAGTATTTT
-	14	TRBV14	-	TRBJ2-2	CASSPTRVPGELFF	TGTGCCAGCAGCCCCACCCGGGTGCCCGGGGAGCTGTTTTTT
-	12	TRBV9	-	TRBJ1-1	CASSVAGGEAFF	TGTGCCAGCAGCGTAGCGGGGGGCGAAGCTTTCTTT
-	16	TRBV6-5	-	TRBJ2-7	CASSYIVSARHYEQYF	TGTGCCAGCAGTTACATAGTGTCGGCTAGACACTACGAGCAGTACTTC
-	16	TRBV3-1/TRBV3-2	TRBD1	TRBJ2-3	CASSQVKGAVADTQYF	TGTGCCAGCAGCCAAGTAAAGGGGGCAGTGGCAGATACGCAGTATTTT